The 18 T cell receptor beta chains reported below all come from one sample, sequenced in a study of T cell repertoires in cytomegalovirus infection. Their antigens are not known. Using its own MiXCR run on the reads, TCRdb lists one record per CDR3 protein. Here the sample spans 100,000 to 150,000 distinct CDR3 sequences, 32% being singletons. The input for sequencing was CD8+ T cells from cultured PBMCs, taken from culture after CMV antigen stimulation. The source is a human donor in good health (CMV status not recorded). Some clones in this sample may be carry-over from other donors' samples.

CDR3 loop: CASSLGLGDWPQHF. The CDR3 region has the DNA TGTGCCAGCAGTTTAGGGCTCGGTGATTGGCCCCAGCATTTT. The chain recombines TRBV27 with TRBJ1-5; D unclear. CDR1 and CDR2 from the germline V gene are MNHEY and SMNVEV (reference sequence). Trimming took off 2 bases at V and 9 bases at J, with 14 bases between the two ends. The length of the CDR3 is 14 residues.

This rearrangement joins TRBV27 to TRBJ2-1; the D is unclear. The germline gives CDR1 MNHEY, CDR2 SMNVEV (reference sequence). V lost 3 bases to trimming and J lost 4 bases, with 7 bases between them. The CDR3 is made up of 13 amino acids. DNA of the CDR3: TGTGCCAGCAGTTTCCTAGGTTACAATGAGCAGTTCTTC. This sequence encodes CASSFLGYNEQFF.

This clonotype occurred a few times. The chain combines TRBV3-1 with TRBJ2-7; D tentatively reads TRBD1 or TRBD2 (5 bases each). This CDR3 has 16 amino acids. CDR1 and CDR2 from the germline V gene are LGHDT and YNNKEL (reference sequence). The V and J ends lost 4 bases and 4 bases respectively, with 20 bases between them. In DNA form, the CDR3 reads TGTGCCAGCAGCCGCCTGGGACCGGGTCCCCTTTACGAGCAGTACTTC. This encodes CASSRLGPGPLYEQYF.

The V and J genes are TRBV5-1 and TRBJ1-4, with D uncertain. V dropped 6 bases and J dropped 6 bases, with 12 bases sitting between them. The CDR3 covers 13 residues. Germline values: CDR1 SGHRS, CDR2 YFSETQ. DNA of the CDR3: TGCGCCAGCAAGGAGATAAGGGATGAAAAACTGTTTTTT. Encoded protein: CASKEIRDEKLFF.

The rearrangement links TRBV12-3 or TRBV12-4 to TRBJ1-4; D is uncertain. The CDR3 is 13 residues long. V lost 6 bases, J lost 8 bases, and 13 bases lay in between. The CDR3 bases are TGTGCCAGCAGACAAGCCAATGGGGAAAAACTGTTTTTT. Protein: CASRQANGEKLFF.

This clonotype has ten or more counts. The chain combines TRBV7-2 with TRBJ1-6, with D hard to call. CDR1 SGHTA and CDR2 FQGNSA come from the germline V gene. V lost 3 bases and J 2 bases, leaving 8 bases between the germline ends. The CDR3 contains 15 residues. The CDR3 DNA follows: TGTGCCAGCAGCTTGACCGGGACCTATAATTCACCCCTCCACTTT. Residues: CASSLTGTYNSPLHF. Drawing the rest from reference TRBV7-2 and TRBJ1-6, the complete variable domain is GAGVSQSPSNKVTEKGKDVELRCDPISGHTALYWYRQSLGQGLEFLIYFQGNSAPDKSGLPSDRFSAERTGGSVSTLTIQRTQQEDSAVYLCASSLTGTYNSPLHFGNGTRLTVT.

The CDR3 DNA is TGTGCCAGCAGCTTACAGGGGATGAACACTGAAGCTTTCTTT. It is translated as CASSLQGMNTEAFF. The chain has TRBV7-6 and TRBJ1-1; a weak D match, TRBD1 (6 bases). This CDR3 comprises 14 residues. Germline CDR1 SGHVS, CDR2 FNYEAQ. Trimming left V 2 bases short and J 0 bases short, with 7 bases between.

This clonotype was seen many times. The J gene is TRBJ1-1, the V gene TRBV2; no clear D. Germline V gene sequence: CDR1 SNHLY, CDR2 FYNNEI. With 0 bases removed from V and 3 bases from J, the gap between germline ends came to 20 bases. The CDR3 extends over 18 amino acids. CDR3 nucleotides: TGTGCCAGCAGTGAAGCGACGTTCCCAGGCTGGTTGGACACTGAAGCTTTCTTT. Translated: CASSEATFPGWLDTEAFF.

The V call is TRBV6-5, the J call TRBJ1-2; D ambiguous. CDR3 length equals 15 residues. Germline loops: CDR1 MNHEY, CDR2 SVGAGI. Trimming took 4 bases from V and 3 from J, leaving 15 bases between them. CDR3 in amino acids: CASSSGEFSYYGYTF. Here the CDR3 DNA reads TGTGCCAGCAGTTCCGGGGAGTTTTCCTACTATGGCTACACCTTC.

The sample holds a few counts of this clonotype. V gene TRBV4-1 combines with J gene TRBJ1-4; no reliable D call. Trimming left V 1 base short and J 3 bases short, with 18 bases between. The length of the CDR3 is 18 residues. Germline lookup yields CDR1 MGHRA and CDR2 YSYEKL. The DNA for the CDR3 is TGCGCCAGCAGCCAAGGTGTACTATTGGCAGCGGCTAATGAAAAACTGTTTTTT. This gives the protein CASSQGVLLAAANEKLFF.

In DNA, the CDR3 is TGTGCCAGCAGCTTGCTCCTCGGGACCCTCAGGACGGAGACCCAGTACTTC. Protein product: CASSLLLGTLRTETQYF. The rearrangement links TRBV7-9 to TRBJ2-5, with D perhaps given as TRBD1 or TRBD2 (5 bases each). The CDR3 is 17 residues long. Trimming cost V 3 bases and J 5 bases, with 22 bases left between them. Looked up from germline, CDR1 is SEHNR and CDR2 is FQNEAQ (reference sequence).

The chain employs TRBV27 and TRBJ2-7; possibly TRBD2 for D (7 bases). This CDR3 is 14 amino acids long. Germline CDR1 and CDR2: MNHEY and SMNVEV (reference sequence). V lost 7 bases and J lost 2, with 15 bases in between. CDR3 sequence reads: CASKETGTTYEQYF. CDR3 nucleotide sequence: TGTGCCAGCAAAGAAACAGGGACTACCTACGAGCAGTACTTC.

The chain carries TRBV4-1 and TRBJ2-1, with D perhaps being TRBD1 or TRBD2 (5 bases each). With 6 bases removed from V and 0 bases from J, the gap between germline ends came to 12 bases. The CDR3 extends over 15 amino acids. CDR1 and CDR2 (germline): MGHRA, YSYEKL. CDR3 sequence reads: CASRGRVSSYNEQFF. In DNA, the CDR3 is TGCGCCAGCAGGGGGCGGGTGAGCTCCTACAATGAGCAGTTCTTC.

CDR3 sequence (DNA): TGTGCCAGCAGCAGTTGGAAGGAACGAGCCGGGGAGCTGTTTTTT. Encoded protein: CASSSWKERAGELFF. The chain has TRBV7-1 and TRBJ2-2; D is undetermined. Being an ORF, TRBV7-1 has a function that is uncertain. This CDR3 is 15 amino acids long. Trimming pared 5 bases from V and 6 bases from J, leaving 16 bases between.

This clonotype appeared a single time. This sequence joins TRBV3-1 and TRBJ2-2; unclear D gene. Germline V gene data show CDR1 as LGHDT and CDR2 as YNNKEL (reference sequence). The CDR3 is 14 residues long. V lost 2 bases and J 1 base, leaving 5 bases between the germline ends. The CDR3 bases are TGTGCCAGCAGCCAAATCAGGAACACCGGGGAGCTGTTTTTT. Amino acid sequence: CASSQIRNTGELFF.

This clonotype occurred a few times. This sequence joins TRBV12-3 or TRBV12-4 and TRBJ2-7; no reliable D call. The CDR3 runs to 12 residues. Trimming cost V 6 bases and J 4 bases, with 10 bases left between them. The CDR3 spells CASSPAVYEQYF. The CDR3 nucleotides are TGTGCCAGCAGCCCGGCGGTATACGAGCAGTACTTC.

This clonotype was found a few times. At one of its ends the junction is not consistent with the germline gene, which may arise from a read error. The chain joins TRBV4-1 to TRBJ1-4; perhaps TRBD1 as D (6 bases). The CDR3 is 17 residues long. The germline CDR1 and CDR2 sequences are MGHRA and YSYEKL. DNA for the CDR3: TGTGCCAGCAGCAAGATCCCCGGGACATCATTTGGAGAAAAACTGTTTTTT. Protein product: CASSKIPGTSFGEKLFF.

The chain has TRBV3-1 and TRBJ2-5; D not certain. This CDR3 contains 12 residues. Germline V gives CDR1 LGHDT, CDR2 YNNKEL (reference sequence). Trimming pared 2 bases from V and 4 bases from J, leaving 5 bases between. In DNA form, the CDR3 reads TGTGCCAGCAGCCAAAGCCGAGAGACCCAGTACTTC. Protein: CASSQSRETQYF.